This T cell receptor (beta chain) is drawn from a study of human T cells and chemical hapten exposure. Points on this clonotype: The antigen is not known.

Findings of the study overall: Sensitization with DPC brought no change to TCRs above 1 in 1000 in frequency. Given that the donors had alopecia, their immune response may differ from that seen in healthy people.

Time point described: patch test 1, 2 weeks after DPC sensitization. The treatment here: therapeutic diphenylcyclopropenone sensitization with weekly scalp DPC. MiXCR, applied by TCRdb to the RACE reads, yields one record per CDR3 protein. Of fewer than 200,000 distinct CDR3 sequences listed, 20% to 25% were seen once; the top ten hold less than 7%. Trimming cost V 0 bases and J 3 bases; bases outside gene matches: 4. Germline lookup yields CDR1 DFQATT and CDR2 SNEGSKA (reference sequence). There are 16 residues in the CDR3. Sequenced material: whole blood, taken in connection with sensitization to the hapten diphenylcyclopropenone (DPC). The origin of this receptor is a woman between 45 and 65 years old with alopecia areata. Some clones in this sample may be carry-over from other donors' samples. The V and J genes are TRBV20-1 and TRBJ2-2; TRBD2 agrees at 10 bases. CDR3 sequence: CSARDLLAGYTGELFF. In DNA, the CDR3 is TGCAGTGCTAGAGATCTACTAGCGGGATACACCGGGGAGCTGTTTTTT.